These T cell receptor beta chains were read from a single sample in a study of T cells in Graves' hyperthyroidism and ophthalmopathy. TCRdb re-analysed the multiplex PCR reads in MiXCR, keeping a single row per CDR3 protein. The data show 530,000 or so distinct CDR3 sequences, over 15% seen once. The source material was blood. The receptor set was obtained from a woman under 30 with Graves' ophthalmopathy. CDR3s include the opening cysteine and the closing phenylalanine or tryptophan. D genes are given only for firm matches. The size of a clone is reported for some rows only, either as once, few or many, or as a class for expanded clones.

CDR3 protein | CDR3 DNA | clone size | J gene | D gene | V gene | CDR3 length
CASSFGEMNTEAFF | TGCGCCAGCAGCTTCGGAGAGATGAACACTGAAGCTTTCTTT | many | TRBJ1-1 | - | TRBV5-1 | 14
CASSFEAGPITDTQYF | TGTGCCAGCAGTTTCGAGGCAGGGCCTATCACAGATACGCAGTATTTT | many | TRBJ2-3 | - | TRBV28 | 16
CASSVTSGGQETQYF | TGTGCCAGCAGCGTGACTAGCGGGGGGCAAGAGACCCAGTACTTC | many | TRBJ2-5 | TRBD2 | TRBV9 | 15
CASSVAAGPNTGELFF | TGTGCCAGCAGCGTAGCTGCGGGGCCGAACACCGGGGAGCTGTTTTTT | few | TRBJ2-2 | - | TRBV9 | 16
CASSFISSPLAYNEQFF | TGTGCCAGCAGCTTTATCAGCAGCCCTCTCGCCTACAATGAGCAGTTCTTC | - | TRBJ2-1 | - | TRBV7-9 | 17
CASSSPLGENYTF | TGTGCCAGCAGTTCACCGCTGGGGGAAAACTACACCTTC | many | TRBJ1-2 | - | TRBV27 | 13
CASSQEGLAGVGSYNEQFF | TGTGCCAGCAGCCAAGAAGGACTAGCGGGGGTTGGGTCCTACAATGAGCAGTTCTTC | few | TRBJ2-1 | TRBD2 | TRBV4-2 | 19
CASSLDWGQGSEKLVF | - | - | TRBJ1-4 | - | TRBV5-8 | 16
CAWSVEGLAGHNEQFF | TGTGCCTGGAGTGTAGAGGGACTAGCGGGTCACAATGAGCAGTTCTTC | many | TRBJ2-1 | TRBD2 | TRBV30 | 16
CASSSGTGVTGEQYF | TGTGCCAGCAGTTCCGGGACAGGGGTAACAGGCGAGCAGTACTTC | many | TRBJ2-7 | TRBD1 | TRBV28 | 15
CASSPGGLGEAFF | TGTGCCAGCAGCCCGGGGGGGTTGGGTGAAGCTTTCTTT | - | TRBJ1-1 | - | TRBV7-2 | 13
CATSRDEGSYEQYF | TGTGCCACCAGCAGAGATGAAGGGTCCTACGAGCAGTACTTC | - | TRBJ2-7 | - | TRBV15 | 14
CASSARGGTAAYEQYF | TGTGCCAGCAGTGCTAGGGGGGGGACCGCTGCCTACGAGCAGTACTTC | many | TRBJ2-7 | - | TRBV25-1 | 16
CASSLGASMNTEAFF | TGTGCCAGCAGCTTAGGCGCGAGCATGAACACTGAAGCTTTCTTT | many | TRBJ1-1 | - | TRBV7-9 | 15
CAISRTGTSGGEQYF | TGTGCCATCAGCCGAACCGGGACTAGCGGGGGAGAGCAGTACTTC | - | TRBJ2-7 | TRBD2 | TRBV10-3 | 15
CASSWPLSGGRGADTQYF | TGTGCCAGCAGTTGGCCCTTATCGGGAGGGAGAGGGGCAGATACGCAGTATTTT | - | TRBJ2-3 | TRBD2 | TRBV12-3/TRBV12-4 | 18
CASSLGQGGNEKLFF | TGTGCCAGCAGTCTCGGACAGGGTGGGAATGAAAAACTGTTTTTT | many | TRBJ1-4 | TRBD1 | TRBV12-3/TRBV12-4 | 15
CASAVSSGRVETQYF | TGTGCCAGCGCTGTTAGTAGCGGGAGGGTAGAGACCCAGTACTTC | many | TRBJ2-5 | TRBD2 | TRBV7-3 | 15
CSVEGILYEQYF | TGCAGCGTTGAGGGCATACTCTACGAGCAGTACTTC | few | TRBJ2-7 | - | TRBV29-1 | 12
CASSLNSAGDGYTF | TGTGCCAGCAGTTTAAATAGCGCAGGGGATGGCTACACCTTC | few | TRBJ1-2 | - | TRBV27 | 14
CASTQTGLHTEAFF | TGTGCCAGCACACAGACAGGTCTTCACACTGAAGCTTTCTTT | many | TRBJ1-1 | - | TRBV27 | 14
CASSNDRVDRGYTF | TGTGCCAGCAGTAACGACAGGGTTGATCGTGGCTACACCTTC | many | TRBJ1-2 | TRBD1 | TRBV2 | 14
CASSPSTASYNEQFF | TGTGCCAGCAGCCCCTCCACGGCCTCCTACAATGAGCAGTTCTTC | many | TRBJ2-1 | - | TRBV3-1 | 15
CASSLAIGTGKYNEQFF | TGTGCCAGCAGCCTTGCCATCGGGACTGGGAAATACAATGAGCAGTTCTTC | many | TRBJ2-1 | - | TRBV6-1 | 17
CASSLSRDSNQPQHF | TGTGCCAGCAGTTTGTCGAGGGATTCGAATCAGCCCCAGCATTTT | - | TRBJ1-5 | - | TRBV27 | 15
CASSLGFVLPRTDTQYF | TGTGCCAGCAGCTTAGGCTTCGTATTACCCCGCACAGATACGCAGTATTTT | - | TRBJ2-3 | - | TRBV7-9 | 17
CSAEKTGITEAFF | TGCAGTGCTGAAAAGACAGGAATCACTGAAGCTTTCTTT | many | TRBJ1-1 | - | TRBV20-1 | 13
CASSQDFQRTWGLGEKLFF | TGTGCCAGCAGCCAAGATTTTCAACGGACGTGGGGATTAGGCGAAAAACTGTTTTTT | - | TRBJ1-4 | - | TRBV3-1 | 19
CSVTGTYNEQFF | TGCAGCGTCACGGGGACCTACAATGAGCAGTTCTTC | many | TRBJ2-1 | - | TRBV29-1 | 12
CASSQTEGNEKLFF | TGTGCCAGCAGTCAAACAGAAGGGAATGAAAAACTGTTTTTT | many | TRBJ1-4 | - | TRBV28 | 14
CSVDHLGQITDTQYF | TGCAGCGTCGACCACCTTGGCCAGATAACAGATACGCAGTATTTT | many | TRBJ2-3 | - | TRBV29-1 | 15
CSVDRGVVNYGYTF | TGCAGCGTTGACAGGGGGGTGGTGAACTATGGCTACACCTTC | many | TRBJ1-2 | TRBD1 | TRBV29-1 | 14
CASSLEGRGLDTQYF | TGTGCCAGCAGCTTAGAGGGGCGGGGGCTAGATACGCAGTATTTT | few | TRBJ2-3 | - | TRBV11-2 | 15
CASSFLDRGSSNEKLFF | TGTGCCAGCAGTTTTCTAGACAGGGGCTCATCTAATGAAAAACTGTTTTTT | few | TRBJ1-4 | TRBD1 | TRBV28 | 17
CASSQGQIMSSYEQYF | TGCGCCAGCAGCCAGGGACAAATAATGAGCTCCTACGAGCAGTACTTC | - | TRBJ2-7 | - | TRBV5-1 | 16
CASSLNPDRGTEAFF | TGTGCCAGCAGCCTAAACCCAGACAGGGGCACTGAAGCTTTCTTT | many | TRBJ1-1 | TRBD1 | TRBV11-2 | 15
CSALGIAGGRNEQFF | TGCAGTGCCTTGGGTATAGCGGGAGGGCGTAATGAGCAGTTCTTC | many | TRBJ2-1 | TRBD2 | TRBV20-1 | 15
CSVEGIAEAFF | TGCAGCGTTGAGGGTATCGCTGAAGCTTTCTTT | - | TRBJ1-1 | - | TRBV29-1 | 11
CASSLVGEGQPQHF | TGTGCCAGCAGCTTAGTGGGGGAAGGGCAGCCCCAGCATTTT | - | TRBJ1-5 | - | TRBV7-9 | 14
CATRGTRTVGRNSRLHF | TGTGCCACCAGGGGCACAAGGACAGTCGGTCGTAATTCACGCCTCCACTTT | - | TRBJ1-6 | - | TRBV24-1 | 17
CSAGGQGDQPQHF | TGCAGTGCAGGGGGACAGGGAGATCAGCCCCAGCATTTT | many | TRBJ1-5 | TRBD1 | TRBV20-1 | 13
CSVKGLRSMTEAFF | TGCAGCGTTAAGGGTCTGAGGTCGATGACTGAAGCTTTCTTT | many | TRBJ1-1 | - | TRBV29-1 | 14
CASADRGRETQYF | TGTGCCAGCGCGGACAGGGGCCGCGAGACCCAGTACTTC | few | TRBJ2-5 | TRBD1 | TRBV6-1 | 13
CASRQTGYYEQYF | TGTGCCAGCAGACAGACAGGGTACTACGAGCAGTACTTC | many | TRBJ2-7 | TRBD1 | TRBV7-2 | 13
CASSISAGGYNEQFF | TGTGCCAGCAGTATTTCAGCGGGGGGGTACAATGAGCAGTTCTTC | - | TRBJ2-1 | TRBD2 | TRBV6-1 | 15
CASSQLSLAGEPSGEQYF | TGCGCCAGCAGCCAACTTTCACTAGCGGGGGAGCCCTCTGGGGAGCAGTACTTC | few | TRBJ2-7 | TRBD2 | TRBV4-1 | 18
CSVLAGDTQYF | TGCAGTGTCCTGGCGGGAGATACGCAGTATTTT | many | TRBJ2-3 | - | TRBV20-1 | 11
CASSLTGTDDSPLHF | TGTGCCAGCAGCCTAACCGGGACAGATGATTCACCCCTCCACTTT | few | TRBJ1-6 | TRBD1 | TRBV7-9 | 15
CASSQVTGTGNTIYF | TGCGCCAGCAGCCAGGTGACAGGTACTGGAAACACCATATATTTT | - | TRBJ1-3 | - | TRBV4-1 | 15
CASSLRTVIQETQYF | TGTGCCAGCAGCCTCAGAACAGTGATACAAGAGACCCAGTACTTC | few | TRBJ2-5 | - | TRBV3-1 | 15
CASSCHGQGLETQYF | TGTGCCAGCAGTTGCCACGGACAAGGGCTAGAGACCCAGTACTTC | - | TRBJ2-5 | - | TRBV6-2/TRBV6-3 | 15
CSARDMDWENYGYTF | TGCAGTGCTAGAGATATGGACTGGGAAAACTATGGCTACACCTTC | many | TRBJ1-2 | - | TRBV20-1 | 15
CSASAGGTYEQYF | TGCAGTGCCTCAGCGGGGGGAACCTACGAGCAGTACTTC | many | TRBJ2-7 | TRBD2 | TRBV20-1 | 13